The rows below give T cell receptor beta chains drawn from one sample of a study of blood T cell repertoires in COVID-19. Libraries were prepared by immunoSEQ multiplex PCR; TCRdb keeps only in-frame clonotypes and omits some of them. The repertoire holds roughly 130,000 clones, with 84% as singletons. Sequenced input: peripheral blood. These receptors all come from a woman aged 60-75 years with acute or convalescent COVID-19. Both conserved end residues are part of each CDR3. The D gene is left open where the match is weak. The size entry is marked missing in some rows and otherwise reads once, few, many or a size class.

J gene | V gene | clone size | D gene | CDR3 DNA | CDR3 protein
TRBJ1-3 | TRBV11-2 | NA | NA | TGTGCCAGCAGCTCCCCAACAGGGTCTGGAAACACCATATATTTT | CASSSPTGSGNTIYF
TRBJ2-3 | TRBV2 | NA | TRBD1 | TGTGCCAGCAGTAGACAGGGAACTAGCACAGATACGCAGTATTTT | CASSRQGTSTDTQYF
TRBJ1-2 | TRBV6-1 | NA | NA | TGTGCCAGCAGTGAAGCCAGATCTAGCTATGGCTACACCTTC | CASSEARSSYGYTF
TRBJ1-1 | TRBV6-2/TRBV6-3 | NA | TRBD1 | TGTGCCAGCAGTCCGTTGTACCCACAGGGGAATACTGAAGCTTTCTTT | CASSPLYPQGNTEAFF
TRBJ1-5 | TRBV19 | NA | TRBD1 | TGTGCCAGTAGTGATGGACAGGGAGACAATCAGCCCCAGCATTTT | CASSDGQGDNQPQHF
TRBJ2-1 | TRBV25-1 | NA | NA | TGTGCCAGCAGTGAGAGATATGAGCAGTTCTTC | CASSERYEQFF
TRBJ1-4 | TRBV6-1 | NA | TRBD1 | TGTGCCAGCAGTGAAGCTTTTGGGACAGGGTCTCCTGAAAAACTGTTTTTT | CASSEAFGTGSPEKLFF
TRBJ1-1 | TRBV19 | NA | NA | TGTGCCAGTCCAGATGAAGCTTTCTTT | CASPDEAFF
TRBJ2-7 | TRBV12-5 | NA | NA | TGTGCTAGTGGTGATTACCCGAGCTCCTACGAGCAGTACTTC | CASGDYPSSYEQYF
TRBJ2-1 | TRBV6-1 | NA | NA | TGTGCCAGCAGTGAAGTCCCCAAAAATGAGCAGTTCTTC | CASSEVPKNEQFF
TRBJ1-2 | TRBV6-6 | NA | NA | TGTGCCAGCATCCCGGGAGGAGCTAACTATGGCTACACCTTC | CASIPGGANYGYTF
TRBJ1-2 | TRBV11-2 | once | NA | TGTGCCAGCAGCTCTTATCAGGGCACCCTAAACTATGGCTACACCTTC | CASSSYQGTLNYGYTF
TRBJ1-2 | TRBV9 | NA | TRBD1 | TGTGCCAGCAGCCCCGAGGACAGGGCTAACTATGGCTACACCTTC | CASSPEDRANYGYTF
TRBJ1-5 | TRBV19 | NA | TRBD1 | TGTGCCAGTAGGACAGGGGGACTTGGGCCCCAGCATTTT | CASRTGGLGPQHF
TRBJ2-7 | TRBV20-1 | NA | NA | TGCAGTGCTAGTAAGGCAGGGTTCGACGAGCAGTACTTC | CSASKAGFDEQYF
TRBJ2-2 | TRBV3-1/TRBV3-2 | NA | TRBD1 | TGTGCCAGCAGCCAAGATCCGCAGGGGGACACCGGGGAGCTGTTTTTT | CASSQDPQGDTGELFF
TRBJ2-7 | TRBV30 | once | NA | TGTGCCTGGAGCAGGGCTACCTACGAGCAGTACTTC | CAWSRATYEQYF
TRBJ1-2 | TRBV5-4 | once | NA | TGTGCCAGCAGCTTTGCGGGGCCTAACTATGGCTACACCTTC | CASSFAGPNYGYTF
TRBJ2-3 | TRBV13 | NA | TRBD2 | TGTGCCAGCAGTTTCTTTAAAATTACTAGCGGGGGGGAAGATACGCAGTATTTT | CASSFFKITSGGEDTQYF
TRBJ2-2 | TRBV6-5 | NA | NA | TGTGCCAGCAGTTACGGCCGCACCGGGGAGCTGTTTTTT | CASSYGRTGELFF
TRBJ2-4 | TRBV7-9 | NA | TRBD1 | TGTGCCAGCAGCTTAGGAACAGGGGGGTCCAAAAACATTCAGTACTTC | CASSLGTGGSKNIQYF
TRBJ1-1 | TRBV11-2 | NA | NA | TGTGCCAGCAGCTTAGGGGGGGGCGTAGGCACTGAAGCTTTCTTT | CASSLGGGVGTEAFF
TRBJ1-1 | TRBV10-3 | NA | TRBD1 | TGTGCCTCCCGGGACAGGGGTTTTGAAGCTTTCTTT | CASRDRGFEAFF
TRBJ2-3 | TRBV10-2 | NA | TRBD2 | TGCGCCAGCAGGACTAGCGGGGGCCGCACAGATACGCAGTATTTT | CASRTSGGRTDTQYF
TRBJ2-3 | TRBV29-1 | NA | NA | TGCAGCGTTGAAGAGCGCGGGGTCCGCACAGATACGCAGTATTTT | CSVEERGVRTDTQYF
TRBJ1-1 | TRBV25-1 | NA | NA | TGTGCCAGCAGTGAATCAAGATTGCGCATGAACACTGAAGCTTTCTTT | CASSESRLRMNTEAFF
TRBJ1-2 | TRBV6-5 | NA | NA | TGTGCCAGCAATCCCGGAGCGGCAGACTATGGCTACACCTTC | CASNPGAADYGYTF
TRBJ1-2 | TRBV7-9 | NA | TRBD1 | TGTGCCAGCAGCCTACAGGGGAACTATGGCTACACCTTC | CASSLQGNYGYTF
TRBJ1-5 | TRBV24-1 | NA | NA | TGTGCCACCAGTGATCCAGGGGCGAATCAGCCCCAGCATTTT | CATSDPGANQPQHF
TRBJ1-1 | TRBV14 | NA | TRBD1 | TGTGCCAGCAGCTTCGACAGGGGAGGCCTCCCTGAAGCTTTCTTT | CASSFDRGGLPEAFF
TRBJ1-5 | TRBV19 | NA | NA | TGTGCCAGTTCGAAATGGGGGGAGGACAATCAGCCCCAGCATTTT | CASSKWGEDNQPQHF
TRBJ1-1 | TRBV6-4 | NA | NA | TGTGCCAGCAGTGACAATCTCGGGTGGGGGCGCGGTGAAGCTTTCTTT | CASSDNLGWGRGEAFF
TRBJ2-2 | TRBV7-2 | NA | TRBD1 | TGTGCCAGCAGCCGTCGACAGGGGGCCGGCGGGGAGCTGTTTTTT | CASSRRQGAGGELFF
TRBJ1-3 | TRBV11-2 | NA | TRBD1 | TGTGCCAGCAGCCGACAGGGCCCCTCTGGAAACACCATATATTTT | CASSRQGPSGNTIYF
TRBJ1-2 | TRBV2 | NA | NA | TGTGCCAGCAGTGAAAGGGGAGGTCCTCCCCGGGGCTACACCTTC | CASSERGGPPRGYTF
TRBJ1-3 | TRBV6-5 | NA | NA | TGTGCCAGCAAACAGGGTCCTGGAAACACCATATATTTT | CASKQGPGNTIYF